This TCR beta chain is drawn from a study of identical twins. Findings and limits, study-wide: Cord blood beta clonotypes that were abundant carried fewer insertions, and memory repertoires showed no such trend.

The CDR3 is 15 residues long. Unmatched junction bases numbered 6, after V lost 2 bases and J lost 3 bases. Germline V lookup: CDR1 SGHDT, CDR2 YYEEEE. On this clonotype: Its target is unknown.

A single record per CDR3 protein comes from TCRdb applying MiXCR to the 5' RACE reads. The sample consists of roughly 770,000 distinct CDR3 sequences, around a sixth of them appearing once. This sample was shared with a second study, whose subject was T cells expressing NK-cell markers. That report adds: Eight donors were sequenced, seven testing HCMV-seropositive and one testing seronegative.

This receptor was identified in a woman aged 18-35 years in good health. Sequencing input: PBMCs. V is TRBV5-6 and J is TRBJ2-7; 9 nucleotides line up with TRBD1. In nucleotides, the CDR3 is TGTGCCAGCAGCTTTGGGGGACAGGGAGACTACGAGCAGTACTTC. This sequence encodes CASSFGGQGDYEQYF. Drawing the rest from reference TRBV5-6 and TRBJ2-7, the complete variable domain is DAGVTQSPTHLIKTRGQQVTLRCSPKSGHDTVSWYQQALGQGPQFIFQYYEEEERQRGNFPDRFSGHQFPNYSSELNVNALLLGDSALYLCASSFGGQGDYEQYFGPGTRLTVT.